This entry lists 14 T cell receptor beta chains sequenced from one sample in a study of control samples from healthy donors and cancer patients. Produced via immunoSEQ multiplex PCR; TCRdb's table is partial and in-frame only. The sample has about 110,000 clones, around four fifths seen once. Input material: blood. Receptors were obtained from a young man in good health.

This rearrangement joins TRBV24-1 to TRBJ2-1; a possible D gene is TRBD1 (5 bases). Trimming cost V 3 bases and J 2 bases, with 10 bases left between them. The germline CDR1 and CDR2 sequences are KGHDR and SFDVKD. This CDR3 comprises 15 residues. The chain's CDR3 is CATSDTGFAYNEQFF. The CDR3 DNA reads as TGTGCCACCAGTGATACAGGTTTCGCCTACAATGAGCAGTTCTTC.

The chain combines TRBV10-1 with TRBJ1-5; TRBD1 is a possible D gene (6 bases). Germline-derived CDR1 and CDR2 are WNHNN and SYGVQD (reference sequence). The CDR3 runs 18 residues. The germline V and J ends were trimmed by 3 bases and 4 bases, with 22 bases remaining between them. This CDR3 is CASSEPRGGASGNQPQHF. Written as DNA, the CDR3 is TGCGCCAGCAGTGAACCTAGGGGGGGCGCGAGTGGAAATCAGCCCCAGCATTTT.

This clone was picked up a small number of times. This chain connects TRBV9 to TRBJ2-2; the D gene could be TRBD1 or TRBD2 (6 bases each). The CDR3 is made up of 19 amino acids. Trimming removed 2 bases from V and 6 bases from J, with 26 bases in between. CDR1 and CDR2 from the germline V gene are SGDLS and YYNGEE. The CDR3 loop is CASSVEGVPGTLNAGELFF. DNA for the CDR3: TGTGCCAGCAGCGTGGAGGGGGTACCTGGGACACTTAATGCCGGGGAGCTGTTTTTT.

The chain employs TRBV7-8 and TRBJ2-3; 13 bases line up with TRBD2. This CDR3 has 17 amino acids. The V and J ends lost 2 bases and 5 bases, in that order; junction bases with no gene match: 7. Germline values: CDR1 SGHVS, CDR2 FQNEAQ. The DNA for the CDR3 is TGTGCCAGCAGCTTACGGACTAGCGGGGGACGTGGAGATACGCAGTATTTT. It specifies CASSLRTSGGRGDTQYF.

This rearrangement joins TRBV19 to TRBJ1-2; D gene ambiguous. The germline V gene has CDR1 LNHDA and CDR2 SQIVND (reference sequence). V lost 5 bases and J 7 bases, leaving 20 bases between the germline ends. CDR3 length: 15 amino acids. DNA for the CDR3: TGTGCCAGTAGTCCCCCGGGCGGGGAGAGGAGTGGCTACACCTTC. Translating it yields CASSPPGGERSGYTF.

The chain combines TRBV20-1 with TRBJ1-3, with D unclear. V lost 3 bases, J lost 4 bases, and 10 bases lay in between. CDR1 and CDR2 (germline): DFQATT, SNEGSKA (reference sequence). The CDR3 loop spans 13 amino acids. The CDR3, as DNA: TGCAGTGCTAGTTCAGTGTGGGGAAACACCATATATTTT. Its protein is CSASSVWGNTIYF.

The rearrangement links TRBV18 to TRBJ1-1; no definite D call. Per germline, CDR1 KGHSH and CDR2 LQKENI. Trimming shortened V by 2 bases and J by 3 bases, and 7 bases separated the two germline ends. There are 13 residues in the CDR3. Written as DNA, the CDR3 is TGTGCCAGCTCACCAGAACCGGACACTGAAGCTTTCTTT. Amino acid sequence: CASSPEPDTEAFF.

J is TRBJ2-5 and V is TRBV20-1; D unresolved. V lost 3 bases and J 5 bases, leaving 13 bases between the germline ends. The CDR3 sequence is 13 residues long. Germline V gives CDR1 DFQATT, CDR2 SNEGSKA (reference sequence). CDR3 sequence (DNA): TGCAGTGCTAGTCAGCCAGCGAGGGAGACCCAGTACTTC. Translating it yields CSASQPARETQYF.

The genes are TRBV5-8 and TRBJ2-5; tentatively, D is TRBD2 (6 bases). V was clipped by 7 bases and J by 9 bases, with 16 bases between them. The germline V gene encodes CDR1 SGHTS and CDR2 YDEGEE. CDR3 length: 12 residues. The DNA of the CDR3 is TGTGCCAGCGGATCCGGGAGCCGGTCCCAGTACTTC. It encodes CASGSGSRSQYF.

V gene TRBV28 combines with J gene TRBJ2-7; TRBD1 matches 7 bases. Germline values: CDR1 MDHEN, CDR2 SYDVKM. The CDR3 has 15 residues. The junction had 8 bases not matched to a gene; V was cut back by 6 bases and J by 0 bases. As DNA, the CDR3 is TGTGCCAGCAGCCTCCGGGACAGTGGCTCCTACGAGCAGTACTTC. This gives the protein CASSLRDSGSYEQYF.

This clone occurred a few times. The chain is built from TRBV11-2 and TRBJ1-2; D perhaps matches TRBD1 (6 bases). CDR1 and CDR2 from the germline V gene are SGHAT and FQNNGV. This CDR3 contains 13 residues. V lost 5 bases and J lost 5, with 12 bases in between. CDR3 bases: TGTGCCAGCAGCGGACAGCCCACATATGGCTACACCTTC. Translating gives CASSGQPTYGYTF.

The genes are TRBV14 and TRBJ2-3; weak D call: TRBD2 (6 bases). Germline lookup yields CDR1 SGHDN and CDR2 FVKESK. The CDR3 is made up of 13 amino acids. The CDR3 here is CSTRTTGTDTQYF. The DNA for the CDR3 is TGTTCCACCAGGACTACCGGCACAGATACGCAGTATTTT.

V gene TRBV24-1 combines with J gene TRBJ2-2, with D tentatively TRBD2 (6 bases). CDR3 length: 13 amino acids. The V and J ends lost 5 bases and 7 bases respectively, with 10 bases between them. CDR1 is KGHDR, CDR2 SFDVKD, per germline. DNA for the CDR3: TGTGCCACCAGTGCGCGGGGCAGCGGGGAGCTGTTTTTT. This encodes CATSARGSGELFF.

This chain connects TRBV2 to TRBJ2-4; D not certain. The CDR3 extends over 14 amino acids. V lost 3 bases and J lost 3, with 9 bases in between. CDR1 SNHLY and CDR2 FYNNEI come from the germline V gene. The CDR3 bases are TGTGCCAGCAGTGACAAGGGATACAAAAACATTCAGTACTTC. This codes for CASSDKGYKNIQYF.